Listed below are T cell receptor beta chains from one sample, sequenced in a study of beta chain features in type 1 diabetes. Method: immunoSEQ multiplex PCR; TCRdb's copy keeps in-frame clones and lacks some. This sample has 600,000 or so clones, with around 12% found just once. What was sequenced was naive CD4+ T cells from blood. The receptors shown here come from a man aged 30-40 years with type 1 diabetes. CDR3s include the opening cysteine and the closing phenylalanine or tryptophan. The order of the fields is V gene, J gene, D gene, clone size, CDR3 protein, CDR3 DNA. D genes are given only for firm matches. For some rows the clone size is stated as once, few or many, or as a class when expanded; others skip it.

v_call: TRBV9; j_call: TRBJ2-2; d_call: TRBD1; clone_size: few; cdr3_aa: CASSGRTGGSTGELFF; cdr3_nt: TGTGCCAGCAGCGGCCGGACAGGGGGAAGTACCGGGGAGCTGTTTTTT
v_call: TRBV7-2; j_call: TRBJ2-1; d_call: -; clone_size: few; cdr3_aa: CASSAGRQRFNEQFF; cdr3_nt: TGTGCCAGCAGCGCCGGACGGCAGCGGTTCAATGAGCAGTTCTTC
v_call: TRBV5-1; j_call: TRBJ2-7; d_call: TRBD1; clone_size: -; cdr3_aa: CASSYSGDRGYEQYF; cdr3_nt: TGCGCCAGCAGCTATTCGGGGGACAGGGGGTACGAGCAGTACTTC
v_call: TRBV7-9; j_call: TRBJ2-1; d_call: -; clone_size: -; cdr3_aa: CASSLSRNEQFF; cdr3_nt: TGTGCCAGCAGCTTATCTCGAAATGAGCAGTTCTTC
v_call: TRBV11-2; j_call: TRBJ2-2; d_call: -; clone_size: few; cdr3_aa: CASRWGIANTGELFF; cdr3_nt: TGTGCCAGCAGGTGGGGGATTGCGAACACCGGGGAGCTGTTTTTT
v_call: TRBV10-3; j_call: TRBJ2-3; d_call: -; clone_size: few; cdr3_aa: CAIRGDGDTQYF; cdr3_nt: TGTGCCATCAGGGGGGATGGGGATACGCAGTATTTT
v_call: TRBV5-1; j_call: TRBJ2-1; d_call: -; clone_size: few; cdr3_aa: CASSLDRGGSYNEQFF; cdr3_nt: TGCGCCAGCAGCTTGGATCGGGGTGGCTCCTACAATGAGCAGTTCTTC
v_call: TRBV5-4; j_call: TRBJ2-2; d_call: -; clone_size: -; cdr3_aa: CASSGTVNTGELFF; cdr3_nt: TGTGCCAGCTCCGGGACGGTGAACACCGGGGAGCTGTTTTTT
v_call: TRBV6-5; j_call: TRBJ2-7; d_call: -; clone_size: -; cdr3_aa: CASIKTGGPYEQYF; cdr3_nt: TGTGCCAGCATTAAGACCGGGGGCCCCTACGAGCAGTACTTC
v_call: TRBV28; j_call: TRBJ2-7; d_call: -; clone_size: few; cdr3_aa: CASQQGSGYEQYF; cdr3_nt: TGTGCCAGCCAACAGGGATCAGGGTACGAGCAGTACTTC
v_call: TRBV1; j_call: TRBJ1-2; d_call: -; clone_size: few; cdr3_aa: CTSIWRVHGYTF; cdr3_nt: TGCACCAGCATATGGCGTGTTCATGGCTACACCTTC
v_call: TRBV5-4; j_call: TRBJ2-5; d_call: TRBD2; clone_size: -; cdr3_aa: CASSIPGTSGKTQYF; cdr3_nt: TGTGCCAGCAGCATCCCCGGGACTAGCGGCAAGACCCAGTACTTC
v_call: TRBV5-8; j_call: TRBJ1-2; d_call: -; clone_size: -; cdr3_aa: CASSLVREGGYTF; cdr3_nt: TGTGCCAGCAGCTTGGTTAGGGAGGGCGGCTACACCTTC
v_call: TRBV4-2; j_call: TRBJ2-6; d_call: -; clone_size: -; cdr3_aa: CASSPADSSSGANVLTF; cdr3_nt: TGTGCCAGCAGCCCTGCTGACAGCAGCTCTGGGGCCAACGTCCTGACTTTC
v_call: TRBV10-2; j_call: TRBJ1-6; d_call: TRBD1; clone_size: few; cdr3_aa: CASTKGQGHSPLHF; cdr3_nt: TGCGCCAGCACGAAAGGACAGGGGCATTCACCCCTCCACTTT
v_call: TRBV28; j_call: TRBJ2-7; d_call: TRBD1; clone_size: few; cdr3_aa: CASSVLGTAYEQYF; cdr3_nt: TGTGCCAGCAGCGTTCTTGGGACAGCCTACGAGCAGTACTTC
v_call: TRBV2; j_call: TRBJ2-5; d_call: -; clone_size: many; cdr3_aa: CASTRDPAQYF; cdr3_nt: TGTGCCAGCACTCGGGACCCGGCCCAGTACTTC
v_call: TRBV7-2; j_call: TRBJ1-5; d_call: TRBD1; clone_size: -; cdr3_aa: CASSTGTANQPQHF; cdr3_nt: TGTGCCAGCAGCACGGGGACAGCCAATCAGCCCCAGCATTTT
v_call: TRBV2; j_call: TRBJ1-2; d_call: TRBD1; clone_size: few; cdr3_aa: CASSEALGRGRVNYGYTF; cdr3_nt: TGTGCCAGCAGTGAAGCGCTTGGAAGGGGGCGTGTGAACTATGGCTACACCTTC